The present T cell receptor beta chain was sequenced within a study of patients and donors after allogeneic stem cell transplantation. The CDR3 totals 15 residues. The germline V gene has CDR1 SGHAT and CDR2 FQDESV (reference sequence). V dropped 6 bases and J dropped 2; count of bases not matched to a gene: 10. TCRdb called the RT-PCR reads again in MiXCR, with one record for every CDR3 protein. The table includes under 30,000 distinct CDR3 sequences, approximately 42% detected once. The TCR originated in a human donor who was either an allogeneic HSCT recipient or a stem cell or donor lymphocyte infusion donor (not recorded which). It is not recorded whose cells these are; they may come from a transplant donor. The sequenced material came from blood, either unsorted or a sorted T cell fraction (not recorded which). The chain has TRBV11-1 and TRBJ2-7; TRBD1 matches 7 bases. CDR3 nucleotide sequence: TGTGCCAGCAGACCAACAGGGGACCCAACCTACGAGCAGTACTTC. Its translation is CASRPTGDPTYEQYF.